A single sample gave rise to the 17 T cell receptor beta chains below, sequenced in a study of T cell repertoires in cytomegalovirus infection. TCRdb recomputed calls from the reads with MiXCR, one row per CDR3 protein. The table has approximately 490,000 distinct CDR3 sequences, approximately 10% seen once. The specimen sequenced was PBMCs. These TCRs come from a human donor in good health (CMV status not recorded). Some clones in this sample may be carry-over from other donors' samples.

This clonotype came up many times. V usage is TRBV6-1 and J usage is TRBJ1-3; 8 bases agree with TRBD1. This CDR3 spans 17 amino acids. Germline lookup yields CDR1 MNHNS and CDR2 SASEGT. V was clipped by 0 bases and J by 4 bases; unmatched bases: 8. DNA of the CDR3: TGTGCCAGCAGTGAAGCTTATTCCGGGACAGGCGGAAACACCATATATTTT. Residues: CASSEAYSGTGGNTIYF.

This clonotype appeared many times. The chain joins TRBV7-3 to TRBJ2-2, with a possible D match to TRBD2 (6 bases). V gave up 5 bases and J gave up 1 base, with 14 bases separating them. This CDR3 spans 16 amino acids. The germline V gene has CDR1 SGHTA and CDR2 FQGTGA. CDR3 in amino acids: CASSPGVVKNTGELFF. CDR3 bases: TGTGCCAGCAGCCCGGGAGTTGTGAAGAACACCGGGGAGCTGTTTTTT. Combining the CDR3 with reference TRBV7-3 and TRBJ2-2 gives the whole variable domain GAGVSQTPSNKVTEKGKYVELRCDPISGHTALYWYRQSLGQGPEFLIYFQGTGAADDSGLPNDRFFAVRPEGSVSTLKIQRTERGDSAVYLCASSPGVVKNTGELFFGEGSRLTVL.

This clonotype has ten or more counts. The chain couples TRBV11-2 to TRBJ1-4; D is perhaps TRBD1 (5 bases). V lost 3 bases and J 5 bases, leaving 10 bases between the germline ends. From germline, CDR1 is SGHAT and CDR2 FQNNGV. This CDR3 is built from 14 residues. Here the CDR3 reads CASSFDSSNEKLFF. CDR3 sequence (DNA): TGTGCCAGCAGCTTCGACAGTTCGAATGAAAAACTGTTTTTT.

The CDR3 nucleotides read TGCGCCAGCAAAGCGGGCGAGGGGACTCAGCCCCAGCATTTT. This sequence encodes CASKAGEGTQPQHF. This chain links TRBV5-1 with TRBJ1-5, with D possibly being TRBD1 (5 bases). CDR1 and CDR2 from the germline V gene are SGHRS and YFSETQ. V lost 6 bases, J lost 6 bases, and 16 bases lay in between. The CDR3 has 14 residues.

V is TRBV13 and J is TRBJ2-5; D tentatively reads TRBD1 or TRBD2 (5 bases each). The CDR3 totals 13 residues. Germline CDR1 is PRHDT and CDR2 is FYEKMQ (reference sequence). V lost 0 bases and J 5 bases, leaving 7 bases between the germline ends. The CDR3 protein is CASSLGWDETQYF. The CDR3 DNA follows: TGTGCCAGCAGCTTAGGCTGGGACGAGACCCAGTACTTC.

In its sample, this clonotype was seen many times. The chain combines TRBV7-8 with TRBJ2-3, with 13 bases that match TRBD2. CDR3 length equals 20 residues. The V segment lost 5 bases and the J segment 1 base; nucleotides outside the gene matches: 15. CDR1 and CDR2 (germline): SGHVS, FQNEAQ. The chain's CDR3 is CASSVPGLAGTHPGTDTQYF. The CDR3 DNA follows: TGTGCCAGCAGCGTACCGGGACTAGCGGGGACCCACCCCGGCACAGATACGCAGTATTTT.

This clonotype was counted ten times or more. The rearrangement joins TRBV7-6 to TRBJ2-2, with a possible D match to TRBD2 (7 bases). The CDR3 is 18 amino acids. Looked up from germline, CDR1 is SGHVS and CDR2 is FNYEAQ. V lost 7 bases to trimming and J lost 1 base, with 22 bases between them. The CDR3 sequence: CASTSHPLGGGNTGELFF. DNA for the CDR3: TGTGCCAGCACCTCCCACCCGTTAGGGGGGGGGAACACCGGGGAGCTGTTTTTT.

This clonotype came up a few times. The CDR3 region has the DNA TGTGCCAGCAGTGGGGTAGACAGGGGCACAGATACGCAGTATTTT. Amino acid sequence: CASSGVDRGTDTQYF. This chain uses TRBV2 with TRBJ2-3, with 7 bases fitting TRBD1. This CDR3 comprises 15 residues. CDR1 is SNHLY, CDR2 FYNNEI, per germline. V trimming: 4 bases; J trimming: 1 base; junction bases outside the gene matches: 5. The entire variable domain, with the rest obtained from reference TRBV2 and TRBJ2-3, is as follows: EPEVTQTPSHQVTQMGQEVILRCVPISNHLYFYWYRQILGQKVEFLVSFYNNEISEKSEIFDDQFSVERPDGSNFTLKIRSTKLEDSAMYFCASSGVDRGTDTQYFGPGTRLTVL.

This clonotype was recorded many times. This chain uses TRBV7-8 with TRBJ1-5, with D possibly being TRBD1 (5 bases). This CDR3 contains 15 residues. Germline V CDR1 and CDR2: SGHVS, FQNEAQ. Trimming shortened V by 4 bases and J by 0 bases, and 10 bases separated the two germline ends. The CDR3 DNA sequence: TGTGCCAGCAGCTCGGGACGGTATAGCAATCAGCCCCAGCATTTT. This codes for CASSSGRYSNQPQHF.

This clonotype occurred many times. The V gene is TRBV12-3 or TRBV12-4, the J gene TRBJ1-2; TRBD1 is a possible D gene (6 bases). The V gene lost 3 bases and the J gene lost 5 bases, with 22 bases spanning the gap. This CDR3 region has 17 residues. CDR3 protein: CASSFRGNAFPAYGYTF. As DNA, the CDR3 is TGTGCCAGCAGTTTTAGGGGGAACGCGTTTCCGGCGTATGGCTACACCTTC.

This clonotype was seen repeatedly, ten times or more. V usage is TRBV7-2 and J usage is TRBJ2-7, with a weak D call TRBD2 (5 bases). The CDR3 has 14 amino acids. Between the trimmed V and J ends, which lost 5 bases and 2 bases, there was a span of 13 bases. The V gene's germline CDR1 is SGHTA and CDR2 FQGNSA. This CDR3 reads CASSRGPGTYEQYF. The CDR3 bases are TGTGCCAGCAGCCGAGGGCCGGGAACCTACGAGCAGTACTTC.

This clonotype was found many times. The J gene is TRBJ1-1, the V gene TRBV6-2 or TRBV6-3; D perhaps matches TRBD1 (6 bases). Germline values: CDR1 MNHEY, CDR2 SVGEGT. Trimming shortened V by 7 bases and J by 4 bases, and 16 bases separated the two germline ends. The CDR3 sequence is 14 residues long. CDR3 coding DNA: TGTGCCAGCAAATGGGGGGGCGCTAGCACTGAAGCTTTCTTT. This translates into CASKWGGASTEAFF.

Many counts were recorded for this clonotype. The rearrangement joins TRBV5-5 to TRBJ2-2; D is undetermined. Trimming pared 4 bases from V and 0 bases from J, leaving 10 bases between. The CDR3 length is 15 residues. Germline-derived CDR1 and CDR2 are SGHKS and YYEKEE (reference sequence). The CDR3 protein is CASSDDISNTGELFF. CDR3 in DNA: TGTGCCAGCAGCGACGACATTTCGAACACCGGGGAGCTGTTTTTT.

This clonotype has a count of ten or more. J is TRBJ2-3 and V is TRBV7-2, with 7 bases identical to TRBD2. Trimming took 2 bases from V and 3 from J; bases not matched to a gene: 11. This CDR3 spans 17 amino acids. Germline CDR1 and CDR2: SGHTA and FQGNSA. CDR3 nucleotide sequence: TGTGCCAGCAGCTTACCTCTGGCGGGAGCAAGGACAGATACGCAGTATTTT. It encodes CASSLPLAGARTDTQYF.

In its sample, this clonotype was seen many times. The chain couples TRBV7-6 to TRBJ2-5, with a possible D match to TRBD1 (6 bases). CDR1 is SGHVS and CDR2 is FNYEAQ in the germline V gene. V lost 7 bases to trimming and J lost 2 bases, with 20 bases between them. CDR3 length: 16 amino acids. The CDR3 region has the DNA TGTGCCAGCACCCTAGGGGCAGGGGTTAAACAAGAGACCCAGTACTTC. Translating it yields CASTLGAGVKQETQYF.

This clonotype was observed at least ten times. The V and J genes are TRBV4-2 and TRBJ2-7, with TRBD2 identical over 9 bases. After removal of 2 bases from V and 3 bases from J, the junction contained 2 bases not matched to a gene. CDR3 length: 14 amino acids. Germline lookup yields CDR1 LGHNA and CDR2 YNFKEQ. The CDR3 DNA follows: TGTGCCAGCAGCCAACAAGCGGGAGGCTACGAGCAGTACTTC. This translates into CASSQQAGGYEQYF.

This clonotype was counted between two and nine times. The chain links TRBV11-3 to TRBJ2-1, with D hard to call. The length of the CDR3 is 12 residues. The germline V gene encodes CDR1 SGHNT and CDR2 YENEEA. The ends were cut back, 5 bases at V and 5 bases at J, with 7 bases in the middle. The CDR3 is CASSRAHNEQFF. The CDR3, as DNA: TGTGCCAGCAGCCGGGCCCACAATGAGCAGTTCTTC.